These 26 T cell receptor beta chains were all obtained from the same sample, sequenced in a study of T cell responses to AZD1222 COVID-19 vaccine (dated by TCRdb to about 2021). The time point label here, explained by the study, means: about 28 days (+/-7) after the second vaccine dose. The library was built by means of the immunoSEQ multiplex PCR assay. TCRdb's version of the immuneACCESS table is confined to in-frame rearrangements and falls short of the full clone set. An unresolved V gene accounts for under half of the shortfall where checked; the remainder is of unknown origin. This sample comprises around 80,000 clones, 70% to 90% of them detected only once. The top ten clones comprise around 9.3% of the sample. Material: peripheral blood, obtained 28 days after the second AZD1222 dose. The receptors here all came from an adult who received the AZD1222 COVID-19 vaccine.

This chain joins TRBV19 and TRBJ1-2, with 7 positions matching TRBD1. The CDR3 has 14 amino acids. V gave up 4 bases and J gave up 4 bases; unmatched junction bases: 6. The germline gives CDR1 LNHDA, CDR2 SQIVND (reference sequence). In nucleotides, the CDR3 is TGTGCCAGTAGTAGACAGGGTTCCAGCTATGGCTACACCTTC. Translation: CASSRQGSSYGYTF.

CDR3 in DNA: TGTGCCAGCAGCCAGGGGATCGGCGTCTACGAGCAGTACTTC. Protein product: CASSQGIGVYEQYF. The chain is built from TRBV14 and TRBJ2-7; unclear D gene. The length of the CDR3 is 14 residues. Trimming removed 3 bases at V and 3 bases at J, with 12 bases between. Per germline, CDR1 SGHDN and CDR2 FVKESK.

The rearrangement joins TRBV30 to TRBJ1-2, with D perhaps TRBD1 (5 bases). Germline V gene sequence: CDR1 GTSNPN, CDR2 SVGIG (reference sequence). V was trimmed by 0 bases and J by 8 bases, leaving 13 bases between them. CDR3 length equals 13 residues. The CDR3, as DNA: TGTGCCTGGAGTGTAAAACAGGCTTCCGGCTACACCTTC. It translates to CAWSVKQASGYTF.

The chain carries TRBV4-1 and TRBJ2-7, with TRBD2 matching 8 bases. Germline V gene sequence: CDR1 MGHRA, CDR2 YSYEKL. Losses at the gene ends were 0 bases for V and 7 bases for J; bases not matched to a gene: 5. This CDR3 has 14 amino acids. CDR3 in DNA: TGCGCCAGCAGCCAAGAAGCGGGAGTCGGTGAGCAGTACTTC. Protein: CASSQEAGVGEQYF.

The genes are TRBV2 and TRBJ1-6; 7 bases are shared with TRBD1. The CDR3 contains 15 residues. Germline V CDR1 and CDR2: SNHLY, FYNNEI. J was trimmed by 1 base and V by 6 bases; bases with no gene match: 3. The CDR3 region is CASSRQGSYNSPLHF. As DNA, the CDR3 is TGTGCCAGCAGCCGACAGGGTTCCTATAATTCACCCCTCCACTTT.

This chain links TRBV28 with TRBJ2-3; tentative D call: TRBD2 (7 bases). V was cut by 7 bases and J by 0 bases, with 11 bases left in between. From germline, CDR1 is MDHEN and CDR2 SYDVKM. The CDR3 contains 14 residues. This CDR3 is CASTGGLSTDTQYF. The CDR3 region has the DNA TGTGCCAGCACCGGGGGGCTCAGCACAGATACGCAGTATTTT.

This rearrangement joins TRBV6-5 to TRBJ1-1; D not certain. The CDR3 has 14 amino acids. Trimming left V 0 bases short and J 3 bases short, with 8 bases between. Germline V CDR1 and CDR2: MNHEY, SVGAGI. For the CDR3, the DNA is TGTGCCAGCAGTTACTCAGCGGCCTACACTGAAGCTTTCTTT. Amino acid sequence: CASSYSAAYTEAFF.

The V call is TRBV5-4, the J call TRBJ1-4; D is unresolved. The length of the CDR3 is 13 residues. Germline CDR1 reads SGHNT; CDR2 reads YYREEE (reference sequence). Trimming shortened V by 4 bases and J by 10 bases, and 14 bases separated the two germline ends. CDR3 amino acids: CASSPRGDGKLFF. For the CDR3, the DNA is TGTGCCAGCAGCCCGCGGGGAGATGGAAAACTGTTTTTT.

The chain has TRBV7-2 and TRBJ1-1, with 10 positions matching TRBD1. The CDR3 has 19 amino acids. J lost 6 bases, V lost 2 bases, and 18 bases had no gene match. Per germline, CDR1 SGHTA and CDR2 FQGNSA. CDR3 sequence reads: CASSLYRQGARGALAEAFF. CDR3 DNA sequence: TGTGCCAGCAGCTTATACCGACAGGGGGCGCGAGGGGCCCTAGCTGAAGCTTTCTTT.

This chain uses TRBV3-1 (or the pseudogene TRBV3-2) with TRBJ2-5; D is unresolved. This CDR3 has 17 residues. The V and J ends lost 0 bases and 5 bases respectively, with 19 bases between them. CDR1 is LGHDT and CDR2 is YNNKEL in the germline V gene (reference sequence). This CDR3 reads CASSQDLRTPAPETQYF. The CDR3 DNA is TGTGCCAGCAGCCAAGATTTGAGGACGCCTGCCCCGGAGACCCAGTACTTC.

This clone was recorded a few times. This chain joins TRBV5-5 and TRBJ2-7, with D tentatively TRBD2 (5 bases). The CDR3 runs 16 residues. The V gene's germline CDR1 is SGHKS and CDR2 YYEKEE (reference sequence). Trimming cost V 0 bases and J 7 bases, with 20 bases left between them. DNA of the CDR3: TGTGCCAGCAGCTTGGCGGCAGCCCGGGGTAATGTGGAGCAGTACTTC. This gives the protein CASSLAAARGNVEQYF.

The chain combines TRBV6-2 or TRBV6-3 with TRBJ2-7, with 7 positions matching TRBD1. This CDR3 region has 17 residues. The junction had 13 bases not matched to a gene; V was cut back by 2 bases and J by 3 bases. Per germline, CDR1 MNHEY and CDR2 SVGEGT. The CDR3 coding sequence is TGTGCCAGCAGTTACACTAAGGGACAGCCGGGTATCTACGAGCAGTACTTC. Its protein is CASSYTKGQPGIYEQYF.

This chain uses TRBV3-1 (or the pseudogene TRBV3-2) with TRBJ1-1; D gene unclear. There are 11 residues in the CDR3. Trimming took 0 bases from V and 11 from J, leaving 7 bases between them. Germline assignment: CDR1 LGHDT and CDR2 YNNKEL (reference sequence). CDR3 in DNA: TGTGCCAGCAGCCAAGATGGGGATGCTTTCTTT. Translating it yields CASSQDGDAFF.

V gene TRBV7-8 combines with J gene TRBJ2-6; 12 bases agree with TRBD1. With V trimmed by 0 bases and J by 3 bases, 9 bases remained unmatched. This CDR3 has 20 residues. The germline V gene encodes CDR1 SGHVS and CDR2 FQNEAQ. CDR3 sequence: CASSLAGGTGGFGGANVLTF. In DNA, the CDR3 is TGTGCCAGCAGCTTAGCCGGCGGGACAGGGGGCTTTGGTGGGGCCAACGTCCTGACTTTC.

As DNA, the CDR3 is TGCGCCAGCAGCTTGGGACAGGGGATAAATTCACCCCTCCACTTT. Its protein is CASSLGQGINSPLHF. V usage is TRBV5-1 and J usage is TRBJ1-6, with 8 bases fitting TRBD1. The V segment lost 0 bases and the J segment 7 bases; nucleotides outside the gene matches: 3. The germline V gene encodes CDR1 SGHRS and CDR2 YFSETQ. CDR3 length equals 15 residues.

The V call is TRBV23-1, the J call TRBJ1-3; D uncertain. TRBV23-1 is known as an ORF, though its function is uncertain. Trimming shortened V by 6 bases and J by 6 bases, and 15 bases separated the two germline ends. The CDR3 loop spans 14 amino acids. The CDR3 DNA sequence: TGCGCCAGCAGCGCACGAAGAAGTGAAAACACCATATATTTT. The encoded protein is CASSARRSENTIYF.

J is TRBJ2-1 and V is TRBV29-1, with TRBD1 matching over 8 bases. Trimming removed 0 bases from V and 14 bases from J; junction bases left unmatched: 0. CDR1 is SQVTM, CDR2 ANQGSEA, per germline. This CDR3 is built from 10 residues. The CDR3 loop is CSVEEDREFF. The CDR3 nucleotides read TGCAGCGTTGAAGAGGACAGGGAGTTCTTC.

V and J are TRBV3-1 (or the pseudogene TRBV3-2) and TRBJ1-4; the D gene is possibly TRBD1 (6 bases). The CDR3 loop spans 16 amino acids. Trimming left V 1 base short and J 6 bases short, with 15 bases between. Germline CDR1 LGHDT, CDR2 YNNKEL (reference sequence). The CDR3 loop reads CASSQVTGGVDEKLFF. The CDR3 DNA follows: TGTGCCAGCAGCCAAGTGACCGGGGGCGTAGATGAAAAACTGTTTTTT.

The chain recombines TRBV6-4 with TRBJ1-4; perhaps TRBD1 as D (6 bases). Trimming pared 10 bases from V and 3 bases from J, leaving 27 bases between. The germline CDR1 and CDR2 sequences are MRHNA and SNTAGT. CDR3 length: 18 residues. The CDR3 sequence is CAIFCPDRSTTANEKLFF. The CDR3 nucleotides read TGTGCCATCTTCTGCCCTGACAGGTCTACTACCGCTAATGAAAAACTGTTTTTT.

CDR3 protein: CATSDLLRGSTDTQYF. CDR3 sequence (DNA): TGTGCCACCAGTGATTTGCTGCGGGGTAGCACAGATACGCAGTATTTT. The genes are TRBV24-1 and TRBJ2-3; possibly TRBD2 for D (6 bases). The CDR3 is 16 amino acids. From germline, CDR1 is KGHDR and CDR2 SFDVKD. The ends were cut back, 0 bases at V and 0 bases at J, with 9 bases in the middle.

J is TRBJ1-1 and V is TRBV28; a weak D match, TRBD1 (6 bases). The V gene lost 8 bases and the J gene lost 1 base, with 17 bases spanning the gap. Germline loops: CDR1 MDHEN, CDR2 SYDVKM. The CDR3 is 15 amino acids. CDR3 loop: CASPPRRGANTEAFF. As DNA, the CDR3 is TGTGCCAGCCCTCCGAGGCGGGGGGCGAACACTGAAGCTTTCTTT.

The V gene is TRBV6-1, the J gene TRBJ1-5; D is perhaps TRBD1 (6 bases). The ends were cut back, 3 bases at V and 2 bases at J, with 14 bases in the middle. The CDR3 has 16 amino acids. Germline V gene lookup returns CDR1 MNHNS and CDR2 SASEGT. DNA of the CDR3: TGTGCCAGCAGTGAGGGGGGGGGCGCGGGCAATCAGCCCCAGCATTTT. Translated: CASSEGGGAGNQPQHF.

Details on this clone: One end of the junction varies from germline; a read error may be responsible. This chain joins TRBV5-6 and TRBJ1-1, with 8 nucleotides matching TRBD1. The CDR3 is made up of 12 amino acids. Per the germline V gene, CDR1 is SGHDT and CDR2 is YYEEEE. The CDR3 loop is CASSLVGGRGLF. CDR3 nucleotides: TGTGCCAGCAGCTTGGTTGGGGGCAGGGGGCTCTTT.

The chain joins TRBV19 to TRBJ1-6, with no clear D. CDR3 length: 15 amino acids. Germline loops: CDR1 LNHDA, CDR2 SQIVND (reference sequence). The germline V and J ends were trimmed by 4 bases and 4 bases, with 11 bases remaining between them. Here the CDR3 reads CASSRPGVYNSPLHF. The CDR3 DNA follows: TGTGCCAGTAGTAGACCCGGAGTTTATAATTCACCCCTCCACTTT.

CDR3 region: CASSLEDRVHEQYF. CDR3 in DNA: TGTGCCAGCAGCTTGGAGGACAGGGTCCACGAGCAGTACTTC. The chain links TRBV5-4 to TRBJ2-7, with 8 bases aligning to TRBD1. Per germline, CDR1 SGHNT and CDR2 YYREEE (reference sequence). J gave up 5 bases and V 0 bases, and 4 bases lay outside the gene matches. The CDR3 is made up of 14 amino acids.

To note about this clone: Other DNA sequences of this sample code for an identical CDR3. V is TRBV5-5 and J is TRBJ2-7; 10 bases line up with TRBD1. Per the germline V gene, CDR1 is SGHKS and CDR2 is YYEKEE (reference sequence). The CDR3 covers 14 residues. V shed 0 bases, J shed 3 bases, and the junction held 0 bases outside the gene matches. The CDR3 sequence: CASSLGTGGYEQYF. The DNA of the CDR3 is TGTGCCAGCAGCTTGGGGACAGGGGGCTACGAGCAGTACTTC.